This entry lists 20 T cell receptor beta chains sequenced from one sample in a study of tissue T cells after allogeneic stem cell transplantation. TCRdb keeps only in-frame clones here, not all; method: immunoSEQ multiplex PCR. Here the sample spans some 47,000 clones, around 72% being singletons. Sequencing was carried out using sorted cells pooled from one or two spleens. These receptors were collected from a pool of C57BL/6 mice in good health.

Concerning this clone itself: The gene names given are mouse names. The read terminates 1 residue before the CDR3 end, so the remaining end is supplied by the germline J gene. The identical CDR3 is also encoded by other nucleotide sequences in the sample. The chain carries TRBV1 and TRBJ1-1; D may be TRBD1 (6 bases). The CDR3 length is 14 residues. The ends were cut back, 3 bases at V and 1 base at J, with 9 bases in the middle. Germline V gene sequence: CDR1 NSQYPW, CDR2 LRSPGD (reference sequence). The sequenced part of the CDR3 DNA is TGCACCTGCAGTGCGCGGGACAAAAACACAGAAGTCTTC. Encoded protein: CTCSARDKNTEVF. The whole CDR3 protein reads CTCSARDKNTEVFF.

Concerning this clone: Any gene name here is a mouse gene name. The sequence runs out 1 residue before the end of the CDR3; the remainder is reconstructed from the germline J gene. The V and J genes are TRBV20 and TRBJ2-7; 9 bases are shared with TRBD2. This CDR3 comprises 14 residues. Germline V gene lookup returns CDR1 GFQATS and CDR2 STVNSAI. V lost 5 bases and J lost 0; bases outside the gene matches: 5. CDR3: CGALDWGSSYEQYF. CDR3 DNA, as far as it was read: TGTGGTGCTCTTGACTGGGGGAGCTCCTATGAACAGTAC.

Concerning this clone: Gene names and germline refer to mouse. The CDR3 extends 1 residue past the end of the read, so its final part is completed from the germline J gene. The same CDR3 also results from other DNA sequences found in this sample. This sequence joins TRBV3 and TRBJ2-4; 7 nucleotides agree with TRBD1. CDR3 length: 14 amino acids. J gave up 0 bases and V 4 bases, and 1 base lay outside the gene matches. Looked up from germline, CDR1 is SNHLY and CDR2 is FYNGKV (reference sequence). The chain's CDR3 is CASSSDRSQNTLYF. The CDR3 bases that were read are TGTGCCAGCAGCTCGGACAGGAGTCAAAACACCTTGTAC.

With regard to this clone: Genes here carry mouse names. The read comes to an end 1 residue before the CDR3 does, leaving the germline J gene to fill in the end. This chain joins TRBV1 and TRBJ1-4; 8 bases match TRBD1. With V trimmed by 0 bases and J by 6 bases, 3 bases remained unmatched. From germline, CDR1 is NSQYPW and CDR2 LRSPGD (reference sequence). This CDR3 is 15 amino acids long. The CDR3 bases that were read are TGCACCTGCAGTGCAGAATCAGGGGGCGACGAAAGATTATTT. This translates into CTCSAESGGDERLF. The CDR3 as a whole reads CTCSAESGGDERLFF.

As to this clone: Gene names and germline match the mouse. The CDR3 end falls 1 residue outside the read, so it is completed with the germline J gene. The chain combines TRBV13-2 with TRBJ1-3, with D tentatively TRBD1 (6 bases). V was cut by 5 bases and J by 0 bases, with 12 bases left in between. The CDR3 consists of 15 residues. Per the germline V gene, CDR1 is NNHNN and CDR2 is SYGAGS (reference sequence). CDR3 protein: CASGGTPNSGNTLYF. Incomplete CDR3 DNA: TGTGCCAGCGGGGGGACACCAAATTCTGGAAATACGCTCTAT.

For this clone: The gene names given are mouse names. The read gets to within 1 residue of the CDR3 end, and the germline J gene fills in the rest. The chain joins TRBV31 to TRBJ1-1; D remains ambiguous. V gave up 2 bases and J gave up 1 base, with 8 bases separating them. The CDR3 sequence is 13 residues long. CDR1 and CDR2 (germline): GKSSPN, SITVG. Incomplete CDR3 DNA: TGTGCCTGGAGTGGGCAGCTAAACACAGAAGTCTTC. Translating it yields CAWSGQLNTEVF. The whole CDR3 protein is CAWSGQLNTEVFF.

Worth noting for this clone: Genes and germline come from the mouse. The read ends 1 residue shy of where the CDR3 ends; the end is completed using the germline J gene. The chain uses TRBV31 and TRBJ1-1; 9 nucleotides agree with TRBD1. Per germline, CDR1 GKSSPN and CDR2 SITVG. CDR3 length: 13 amino acids. V shed 3 bases and J 1 base; nucleotides not matched to a gene: 0. The part of the CDR3 DNA that was read is TGTGCCTGGAGGGACAGGGGAAACACAGAAGTCTTC. This gives the protein CAWRDRGNTEVF. The entire CDR3 is CAWRDRGNTEVFF.

Comment on this clone: Mouse gene names and germline throughout. The DNA ends 1 residue before the CDR3 does, and the rest of the CDR3 is filled in from the germline J gene. The chain uses TRBV1 and TRBJ2-1, with 9 bases identical to TRBD2. The CDR3 sequence is 14 residues long. After removal of 3 bases from V and 6 bases from J, the junction contained 3 bases not matched to a gene. Germline V gene data show CDR1 as NSQYPW and CDR2 as LRSPGD (reference sequence). CDR3 loop: CTCSALGGGAEQFF. The sequenced CDR3 bases are TGCACCTGCAGTGCGCTGGGGGGGGGTGCTGAGCAGTTC. The full variable domain, its missing parts supplied by reference TRBV1 and TRBJ2-1, is VTLLEQNPRWRLVPRGQAVNLRCILKNSQYPWMSWYQQDLQKQLQWLFTLRSPGDKEVKSLPGADYLATRVTDTELRLQVANMSQGRTLYCTCSALGGGAEQFFGPGTRLTVL.

This clone was seen a few times. Mouse names are used for the genes. The observed sequence ends 1 residue before the CDR3 terminus, with the missing tail filled in from the germline J gene. The chain couples TRBV17 to TRBJ1-5; the D gene is possibly TRBD1 (5 bases). The V gene lost 9 bases and the J gene lost 1 base, with 7 bases spanning the gap. CDR1 MNHDT and CDR2 YYDKIL come from the germline V gene. The CDR3 sequence is 12 residues long. CDR3 in amino acids: CASRQNNQAPLF. Partial CDR3 DNA: TGTGCTAGTCGACAGAACAACCAGGCTCCGCTT. Complete variable domain (other parts from reference TRBV17 and TRBJ1-5): DTTVKQNPRYKLARVGKPVNLICSQTMNHDTMYWYQKKPNQAPKLLLFYYDKILNREADTFEKFQSSRPNNSFCSLYIGSAGLEYSAMYLCASRQNNQAPLFGEGTRLSVL.

The count of this clone is one. Germline and genes: mouse. Read coverage stops 1 residue before the CDR3 terminus; the germline J gene supplies the remainder. This chain uses TRBV13-1 with TRBJ2-5; 9 bases agree with TRBD1. CDR1 NSHNY and CDR2 SYGAGN come from the germline V gene. V was clipped by 2 bases and J by 6 bases; unmatched bases: 4. There are 14 residues in the CDR3. The CDR3 region is CASSEGTGRDTQYF. CDR3 DNA, as far as it was read: TGTGCCAGCAGTGAAGGGACAGGGAGGGACACCCAGTAC.

Details on this clone: The genes are named according to mouse. The read gets to within 1 residue of the CDR3 end, and the germline J gene fills in the rest. The chain uses TRBV12-1 and TRBJ1-1, with D perhaps matching TRBD1 (5 bases). V dropped 1 base and J dropped 1 base, with 6 bases sitting between them. This CDR3 has 13 amino acids. The V gene's germline CDR1 is SGHSN and CDR2 HYEKVE. The CDR3 loop reads CASSLTGNTEVFF. The CDR3 DNA, read in part, is TGTGCCAGCTCTCTTACAGGGAACACAGAAGTCTTC. The full variable domain, its missing parts supplied by reference TRBV12-1 and TRBJ1-1, is DSGVVQSPRHIIKEKGGRSVLTCIPISGHSNVVWYQQTLGKELKFLIQHYEKVERDKGFLPSRFSVQQFDDYHSEMNMSALELEDSAMYFCASSLTGNTEVFFGKGTRLTVV.

Comment on this clone: Gene names refer to mouse genes. The missing CDR3 end, 1 residue past where the read stops, is filled in from the germline J gene. This chain uses TRBV24 with TRBJ2-4; D unresolved. CDR3 length equals 11 residues. The V end was cut by 4 bases, the J end by 3 bases, with 2 bases between. Germline lookup yields CDR1 KGHTA and CDR2 FRNEEI. CDR3 DNA (partial): TGTGCCAGCAGTCCCCAAAACACCTTGTAC. This codes for CASSPQNTLY. The complete CDR3 reads CASSPQNTLYF.

This clone was seen once. Gene names denote mouse genes. The CDR3 end is not reached by the read, which stops 1 residue before it; the germline J gene fills it in. The chain employs TRBV4 and TRBJ2-4; D is uncertain. Looked up from germline, CDR1 is LGHDT and CDR2 is YNNKQL (reference sequence). Deletions cut 4 bases from V and 0 bases from J, with 8 bases between. The CDR3 has 14 residues. CDR3 bases read: TGTGCCAGCAGCTTTAGCCGTAGTCAAAACACCTTGTAC. Translating it yields CASSFSRSQNTLY. The whole CDR3 protein reads CASSFSRSQNTLYF.

A note on this clone: Gene names are mouse gene names. Coverage ceases 1 residue before the CDR3 finishes, and the germline J gene fills in the end. This chain uses TRBV15 with TRBJ2-2; TRBD1 matches at 8 bases. CDR1 is SGHND, CDR2 FRSKSL, per germline. The CDR3 totals 15 residues. Germline trimming cut 6 bases from V and 2 bases from J; bases unmatched to any gene: 5. The CDR3 loop is CASRRQGANTGQLYF. CDR3 DNA (partial): TGTGCCAGCAGGCGCCAGGGGGCGAACACCGGGCAGCTCTAC.

Points on this clone: Gene names denote mouse genes. Read coverage stops 1 residue before the CDR3 terminus; the germline J gene supplies the remainder. The chain has TRBV19 and TRBJ2-3; 10 bases match TRBD2. With 4 bases clipped from V and 4 bases from J, the junction kept 6 bases outside the gene matches. The CDR3 length is 15 residues. Germline lookup yields CDR1 FNHDT and CDR2 SITEND (reference sequence). This chain's CDR3 is CASSLGLGVSETLYF. Partial CDR3 DNA: TGTGCCAGCAGTCTCGGACTGGGGGTCTCAGAAACGCTGTAT. Supplemented by reference TRBV19 and TRBJ2-3, the full variable domain reads GGIITQTPKFLIGQEGQKLTLKCQQNFNHDTMYWYRQDSGKGLRLIYYSITENDLQKGDLSEGYDASREKKSSFSLTVTSAQKNEMAVFLCASSLGLGVSETLYFGSGTRLTVL.

This clone showed up just once. Mouse germline and gene names are used. From the germline J gene comes the end of the CDR3, since the read stops 1 residue before it. The rearrangement uses TRBV13-1 and TRBJ1-1; no reliable D call. Germline V gene lookup returns CDR1 NSHNY and CDR2 SYGAGN. The CDR3 contains 13 residues. The germline V and J ends were trimmed by 0 bases and 1 base, with 4 bases remaining between them. This chain's CDR3 is CASSDALNTEVFF. The CDR3 bases that were read are TGTGCCAGCAGTGATGCACTAAACACAGAAGTCTTC.

About this clone: The listed genes are named as in mouse. The read gets to within 1 residue of the CDR3 end, and the germline J gene fills in the rest. The rearrangement links TRBV1 to TRBJ2-7, with 9 bases fitting TRBD2. The CDR3 consists of 14 residues. Trimming took 0 bases from V and 7 from J; bases not matched to a gene: 4. Germline values: CDR1 NSQYPW, CDR2 LRSPGD (reference sequence). CDR3 DNA, as far as it was read: TGCACCTGCAGTGCAGATGGGGGGGCGAGGGAACAGTAC. Its translation is CTCSADGGAREQY. Given in full, the CDR3 is CTCSADGGAREQYF.

This clone was observed a single time. Gene labels here are mouse ones. The read falls 1 residue short of the CDR3 end, and the missing part is taken from the germline J gene. The genes are TRBV5 and TRBJ2-4; the match to TRBD2 covers 7 bases. V lost 0 bases, J lost 3 bases, and 0 bases stayed unmatched. The CDR3 has 14 amino acids. Per the germline V gene, CDR1 is LGHNA and CDR2 is YNLKQL (reference sequence). The DNA read from the CDR3 is TGTGCCAGCAGCCAAGAGGGGGGGCAAAACACCTTGTAC. Translating it yields CASSQEGGQNTLY. The entire CDR3 protein reads CASSQEGGQNTLYF.

About this clone: Mouse germline and gene names are used. The DNA ends 1 residue before the CDR3 does, and the rest of the CDR3 is filled in from the germline J gene. The rearrangement joins TRBV16 to TRBJ1-1, with TRBD1 matching 7 bases. Germline V gives CDR1 SGHSA, CDR2 FRNQAP. V was pared by 5 bases and J by 0 bases, with 3 bases of the junction left unmatched. The CDR3 has 14 residues. The sequenced part of the CDR3 DNA is TGTGCAAGCAGCCATGGGACAGCAAACACAGAAGTCTTC. Amino acid sequence: CASSHGTANTEVF. Given in full, the CDR3 is CASSHGTANTEVFF.

A remark on this clone: Any gene name here is a mouse gene name. Read data end 1 residue before the CDR3 end; the end is taken from the germline J gene. The V call is TRBV26, the J call TRBJ2-2; 8 nucleotides agree with TRBD2. The junction had 6 bases not matched to a gene; V was cut back by 2 bases and J by 4 bases. The CDR3 runs to 16 residues. Per germline, CDR1 KGHPV and CDR2 FQNQEV (reference sequence). The CDR3 spells CASSLTGGRGTGQLYF. The covered CDR3 bases are TGTGCCAGCAGTCTGACGGGGGGGCGCGGCACCGGGCAGCTCTAC. Full variable domain (rest looked up from reference TRBV26 and TRBJ2-2): NSKVIQTPRYLVKGQGQKAKMRCIPEKGHPVVFWYQQNKNNEFKFLINFQNQEVLQQIDMTEKRFSAECPSNSPCSLEIQSSEAGDSALYLCASSLTGGRGTGQLYFGEGSKLTVL.